Listed here is a single T cell receptor beta chain. The read finishes 3 residues shy of the CDR3 end, and the germline J gene is used to complete it. Sequencing was performed with immunoSEQ multiplex PCR; in TCRdb, only in-frame clones are kept and a portion is missing. The ten top clones account for 3.5%, within a sample of tens of thousands of clones. V was cut by 4 bases and J by 9 bases, with 13 bases left in between. Germline CDR1 is SGHTA and CDR2 is FQGNSA. CDR3 length equals 13 residues. This sample was taken from a study of T cells in women clearing cervical HPV infection. Turning to the study itself: Donors had HPV16-related CIN3 or worse; 2 had invasive cancer.

V usage is TRBV7-2 and J usage is TRBJ1-5; D is undetermined. Sequenced input: blood buffy coat. The TCR comes from a woman between 18 and 75 years old with a cervical HPV16 infection that either progressed to CIN3+ or cleared (not recorded which). CDR3 region: CASSSLGLWPQHF. The part of the CDR3 DNA that was read is TGTGCCAGCAGCTCGCTCGGGTTATGGCCC.